The sequence of this T cell receptor (beta chain) was determined in a study of identical twins. It was template switching that added a universal primer site, and there were unique molecular identifiers on the cDNA. TCRdb fed the 5' RACE reads into MiXCR, producing one record per CDR3 protein. The sample lists some 590,000 distinct CDR3 sequences, 7.5% to 10% occurring once. To note about this clonotype: Its antigen is as yet unknown.

This CDR3 has 14 residues. The ends lost 1 base at V and 8 bases at J; junction bases unmatched: 7. CDR1 and CDR2 (germline): SGDLS, YYNGEE. Study-level points and caveats: It was cross-sectional statistical analysis, not following the same donors, that the conclusions relied on. There were fewer insertions in abundant cord blood beta clonotypes, but memory repertoires showed no such pattern.

These data also formed part of another study, on yellow fever vaccine responses in identical twins. That report notes: Twins reportedly showed a vaccine T cell response that seemed partly convergent and partly personalized.

Sequencing used PBMCs. The source of this sequence is a woman aged 18 to 35 in good health. V usage is TRBV9 and J usage is TRBJ1-1; 8 nucleotides align to TRBD1. CDR3 DNA: TGTGCCAGCAGCGTACAGGGGGCGGCCGAAGAAGCTTTCTTT. It is translated as CASSVQGAAEEAFF.